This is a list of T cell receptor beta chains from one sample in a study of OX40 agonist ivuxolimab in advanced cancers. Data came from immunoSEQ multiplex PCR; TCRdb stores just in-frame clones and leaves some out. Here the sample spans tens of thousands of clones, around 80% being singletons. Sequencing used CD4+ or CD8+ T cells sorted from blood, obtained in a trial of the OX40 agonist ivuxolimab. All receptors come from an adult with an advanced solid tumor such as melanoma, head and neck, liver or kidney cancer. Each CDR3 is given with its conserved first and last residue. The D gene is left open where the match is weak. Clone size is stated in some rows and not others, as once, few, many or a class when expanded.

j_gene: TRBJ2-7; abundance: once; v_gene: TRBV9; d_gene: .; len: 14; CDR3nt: TGTGCCAGCAGCGTAGACGGGAGTACCGACGAGCAGTACTTC; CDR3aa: CASSVDGSTDEQYF
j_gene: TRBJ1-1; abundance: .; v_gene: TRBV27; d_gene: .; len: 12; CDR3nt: TGTGCCAGCAGTTGGAGGGGGTCGGAAGCTTTCTTT; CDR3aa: CASSWRGSEAFF
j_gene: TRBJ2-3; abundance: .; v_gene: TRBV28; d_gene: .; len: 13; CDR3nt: TGTGCCAGCAGGGAATCCGCGTCAGATACGCAGTATTTT; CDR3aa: CASRESASDTQYF
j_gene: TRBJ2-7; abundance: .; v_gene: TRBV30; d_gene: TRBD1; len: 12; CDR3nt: TGTGCCTGGAGCAAGGGGGCTTACGAGCAGTACTTC; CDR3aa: CAWSKGAYEQYF
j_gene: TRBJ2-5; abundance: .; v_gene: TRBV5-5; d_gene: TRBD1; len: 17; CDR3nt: TGTGCCAGCAGCCAGGGACAGGGTCGGCCCTTTGGAGAGACCCAGTACTTC; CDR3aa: CASSQGQGRPFGETQYF
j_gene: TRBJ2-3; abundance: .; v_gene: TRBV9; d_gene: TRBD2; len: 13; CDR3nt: TGTGCCACCTCACTAGCGGTCACAGATACGCAGTATTTT; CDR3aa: CATSLAVTDTQYF
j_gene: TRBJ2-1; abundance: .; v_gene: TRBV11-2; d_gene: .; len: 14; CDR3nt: TGTGCCAGCAGCTTGGAGGGATCTTACAATGAGCAGTTCTTC; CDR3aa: CASSLEGSYNEQFF
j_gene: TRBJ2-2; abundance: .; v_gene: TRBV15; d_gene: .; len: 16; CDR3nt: TGTGCCACCAGCTCCCGGACTCTACCTGGCTCCGGGGAGCTGTTTTTT; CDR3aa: CATSSRTLPGSGELFF
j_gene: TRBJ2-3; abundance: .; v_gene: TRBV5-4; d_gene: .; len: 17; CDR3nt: TGTGCCAGCAGTCCCGGGCCCCCCACAGGCCCCACAGATACGCAGTATTTT; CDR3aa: CASSPGPPTGPTDTQYF
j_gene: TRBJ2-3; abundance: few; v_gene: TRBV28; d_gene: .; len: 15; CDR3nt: TGTGCCAGCAGTTTATTTGGTAGGGGGGTGGATACGCAGTATTTT; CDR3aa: CASSLFGRGVDTQYF
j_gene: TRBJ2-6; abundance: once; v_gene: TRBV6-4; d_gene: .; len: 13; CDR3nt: TGTGCCAGCAGTGACCCGTATCAGAACGTCCTGATTTTC; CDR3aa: CASSDPYQNVLIF
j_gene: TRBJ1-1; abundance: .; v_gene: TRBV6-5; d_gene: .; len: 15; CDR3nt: TGTGCCAGCAGTTACTCTGGCGATACATACACTGAAGCTTTCTTT; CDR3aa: CASSYSGDTYTEAFF
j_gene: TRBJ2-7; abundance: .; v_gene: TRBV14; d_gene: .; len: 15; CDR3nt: TGTGCCAGCAGCCAAGCTCCCTCCGCAGCCTACGAGCAGTACTTC; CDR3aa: CASSQAPSAAYEQYF
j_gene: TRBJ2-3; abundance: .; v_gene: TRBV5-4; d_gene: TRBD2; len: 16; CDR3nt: TGTGCCAGCAGCTCCGGAAAGCGGGGGAGCACAGATACGCAGTATTTT; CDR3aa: CASSSGKRGSTDTQYF
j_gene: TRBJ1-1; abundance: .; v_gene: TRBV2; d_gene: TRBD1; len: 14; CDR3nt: TGTGCCAGCAGTTCACAGGGGGTGAACACTGAAGCTTTCTTT; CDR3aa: CASSSQGVNTEAFF
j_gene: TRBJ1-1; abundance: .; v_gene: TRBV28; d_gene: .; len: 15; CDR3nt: TGTGCCAGCAGCCAGGACAGACCTATGAACACTGAAGCTTTCTTT; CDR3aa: CASSQDRPMNTEAFF
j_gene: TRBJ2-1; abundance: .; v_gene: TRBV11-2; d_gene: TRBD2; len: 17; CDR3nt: TGTGCCAGCAGCCTCCGACTAGCGGGAGGGGCTTTAAATGAGCAGTTCTTC; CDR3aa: CASSLRLAGGALNEQFF
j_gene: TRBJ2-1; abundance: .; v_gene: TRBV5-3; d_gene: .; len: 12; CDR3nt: TGTGCCAGAAGCTTGGAACGGGGCCTCTCTTTCTTC; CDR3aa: CARSLERGLSFF
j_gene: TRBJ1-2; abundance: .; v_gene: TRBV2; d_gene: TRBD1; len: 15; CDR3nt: TGTGCCAGCAGCTTAATTCAGGGGGCGTCACATGGCTACACCTTC; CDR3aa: CASSLIQGASHGYTF
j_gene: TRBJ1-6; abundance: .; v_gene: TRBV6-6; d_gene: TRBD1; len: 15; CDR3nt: TGTGCCAGCAGTCAGGGACAGGGTTCTAATTCACCCCTCCACTTT; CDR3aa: CASSQGQGSNSPLHF
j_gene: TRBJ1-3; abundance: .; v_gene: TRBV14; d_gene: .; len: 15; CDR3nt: TGTGCCAGCAGCCAAATGCCGAGCTCTGGAAACACCATATATTTT; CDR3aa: CASSQMPSSGNTIYF
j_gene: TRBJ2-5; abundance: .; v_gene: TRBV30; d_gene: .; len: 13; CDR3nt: TGTGCCTGGCTACCACTTACCGCAGAGACCCAGTACTTC; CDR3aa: CAWLPLTAETQYF
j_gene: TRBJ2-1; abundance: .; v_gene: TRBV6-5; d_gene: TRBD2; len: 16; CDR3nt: TGTGCCAGCAGTTACTCGGGACTAGCGGGAGCTTATGAGCAGTTCTTC; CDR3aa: CASSYSGLAGAYEQFF
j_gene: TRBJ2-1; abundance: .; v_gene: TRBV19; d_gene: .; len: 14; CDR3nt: TGTGCCAGTAGTATGGGATTGGGGGGTAATGAGCAGTTCTTC; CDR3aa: CASSMGLGGNEQFF
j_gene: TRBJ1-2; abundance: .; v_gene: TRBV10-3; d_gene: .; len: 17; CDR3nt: TGTGCCATCAGTGAACCCTTGACAGGCGTTGGGAGCTATGGCTACACCTTC; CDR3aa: CAISEPLTGVGSYGYTF
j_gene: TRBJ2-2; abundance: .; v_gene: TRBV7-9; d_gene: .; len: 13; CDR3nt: TGTGCCAGCAGCTTGTTCGAGGACGGGGAGCTGTTTTTT; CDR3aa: CASSLFEDGELFF
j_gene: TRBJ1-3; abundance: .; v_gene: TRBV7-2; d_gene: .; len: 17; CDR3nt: TGTGCCAGCAGCTTAGCGGCAACAACCGTCTCTGGAAACACCATATATTTT; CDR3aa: CASSLAATTVSGNTIYF
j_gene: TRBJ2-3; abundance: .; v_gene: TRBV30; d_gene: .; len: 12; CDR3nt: TGTGCCTGGTCGACAGGAGTGGATACGCAGTATTTT; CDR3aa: CAWSTGVDTQYF
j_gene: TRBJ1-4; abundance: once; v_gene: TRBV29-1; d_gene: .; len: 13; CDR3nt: TGCAGCGGAACGACAGGCCCTAATGAAAAACTGTTTTTT; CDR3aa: CSGTTGPNEKLFF
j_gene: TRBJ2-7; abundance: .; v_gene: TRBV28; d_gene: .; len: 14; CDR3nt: TGTGCCAGCACCCCGACAGGGGAGGGGAACGAGCAGTACTTC; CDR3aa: CASTPTGEGNEQYF
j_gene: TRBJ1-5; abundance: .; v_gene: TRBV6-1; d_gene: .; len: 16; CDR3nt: TGTGCCAGCAGTGAAGAGGGCAGGGGAAGGAATCAGCCCCAGCATTTT; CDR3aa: CASSEEGRGRNQPQHF
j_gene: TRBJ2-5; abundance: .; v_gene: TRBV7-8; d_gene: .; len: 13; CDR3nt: TGTGCCAGCAGCTTAGACAACCAAGAGACCCAGTACTTC; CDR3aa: CASSLDNQETQYF
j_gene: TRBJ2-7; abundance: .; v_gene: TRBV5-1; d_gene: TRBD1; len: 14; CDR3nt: TGCGCCAGCAGCTCCGGACAGGGGTCCTACGAGCAGTACTTC; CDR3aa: CASSSGQGSYEQYF
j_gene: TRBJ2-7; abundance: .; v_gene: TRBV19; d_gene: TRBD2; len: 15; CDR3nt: TGTGCCAGTTCCTATCTAGCGGGAGATTTTGGCGAGCAGTACTTC; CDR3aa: CASSYLAGDFGEQYF
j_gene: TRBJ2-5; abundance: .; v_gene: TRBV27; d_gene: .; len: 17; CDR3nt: TGTGCCAGCAGTTTACTCCCCCTTGCCACGGGTGGAGAGACCCAGTACTTC; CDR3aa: CASSLLPLATGGETQYF
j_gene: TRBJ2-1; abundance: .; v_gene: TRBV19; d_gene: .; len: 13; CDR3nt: TGTGCCAGTAGTATATTAACCGACAATGAGCAGTTCTTC; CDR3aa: CASSILTDNEQFF
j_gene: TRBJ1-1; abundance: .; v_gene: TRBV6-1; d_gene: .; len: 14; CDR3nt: TGTGCCAGCAGTGAAAGGGGGGTACACACTGAAGCTTTCTTT; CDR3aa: CASSERGVHTEAFF
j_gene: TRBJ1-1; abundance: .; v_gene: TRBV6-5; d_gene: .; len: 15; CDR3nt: TGTGCCAGCAGTTACGGGACAAACATGAACACTGAAGCTTTCTTT; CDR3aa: CASSYGTNMNTEAFF
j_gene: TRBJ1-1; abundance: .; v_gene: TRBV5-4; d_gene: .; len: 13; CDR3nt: TGTGCCAGCAAAGCGGGTGGGGGGGATGAAGCTTTCTTT; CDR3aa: CASKAGGGDEAFF
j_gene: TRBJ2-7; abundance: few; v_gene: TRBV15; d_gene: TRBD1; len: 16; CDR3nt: TGTGCCACCAGCGGCGGCCGGGACAGCAAAACCTACGAGCAGTACTTC; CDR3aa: CATSGGRDSKTYEQYF